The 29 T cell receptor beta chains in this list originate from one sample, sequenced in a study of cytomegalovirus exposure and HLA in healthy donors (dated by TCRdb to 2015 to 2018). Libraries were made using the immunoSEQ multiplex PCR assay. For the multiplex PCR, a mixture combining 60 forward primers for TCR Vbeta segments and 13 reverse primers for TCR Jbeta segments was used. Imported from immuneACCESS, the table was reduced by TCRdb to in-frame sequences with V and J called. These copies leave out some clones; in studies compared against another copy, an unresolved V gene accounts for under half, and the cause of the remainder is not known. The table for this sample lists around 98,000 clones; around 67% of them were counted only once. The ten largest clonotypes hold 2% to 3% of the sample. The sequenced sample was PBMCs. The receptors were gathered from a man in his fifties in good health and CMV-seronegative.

The CDR3 here is CASSPKGGTKLFF. The DNA of the CDR3 is TGTGCCAGTAGCCCCAAAGGAGGGACAAAACTGTTTTTT. V is TRBV19 and J is TRBJ1-4, with TRBD1 as a possible D gene (5 bases). Trimming removed 6 bases from V and 10 bases from J, with 15 bases in between. Germline-derived CDR1 and CDR2 are LNHDA and SQIVND (reference sequence). There are 13 residues in the CDR3.

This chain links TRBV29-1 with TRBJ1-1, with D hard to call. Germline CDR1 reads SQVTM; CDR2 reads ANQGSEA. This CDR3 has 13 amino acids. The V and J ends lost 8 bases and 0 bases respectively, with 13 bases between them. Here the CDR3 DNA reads TGCAGCACAGTATACAAAGTGAACACTGAAGCTTTCTTT. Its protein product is CSTVYKVNTEAFF.

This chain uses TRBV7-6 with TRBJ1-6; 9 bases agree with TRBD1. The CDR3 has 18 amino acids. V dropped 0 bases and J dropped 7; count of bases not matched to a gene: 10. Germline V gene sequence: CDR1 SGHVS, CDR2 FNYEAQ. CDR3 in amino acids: CASSLAPGQGGGNSPLHF. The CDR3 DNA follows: TGTGCCAGCAGCTTAGCTCCGGGACAGGGTGGGGGAAATTCACCCCTCCACTTT.

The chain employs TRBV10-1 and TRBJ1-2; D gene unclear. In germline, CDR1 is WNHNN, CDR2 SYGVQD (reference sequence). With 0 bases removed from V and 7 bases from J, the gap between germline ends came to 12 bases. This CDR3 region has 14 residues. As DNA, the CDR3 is TGCGCCAGCAGTGAGTCAACAGCCCTCTCTGGCTACACCTTC. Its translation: CASSESTALSGYTF.

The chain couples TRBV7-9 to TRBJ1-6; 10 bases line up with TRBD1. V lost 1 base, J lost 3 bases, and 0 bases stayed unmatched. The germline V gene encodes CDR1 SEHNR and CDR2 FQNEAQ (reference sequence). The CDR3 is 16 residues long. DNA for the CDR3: TGTGCCAGCAGCTTAGGGACAGGGGGCTATAATTCACCCCTCCACTTT. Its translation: CASSLGTGGYNSPLHF.

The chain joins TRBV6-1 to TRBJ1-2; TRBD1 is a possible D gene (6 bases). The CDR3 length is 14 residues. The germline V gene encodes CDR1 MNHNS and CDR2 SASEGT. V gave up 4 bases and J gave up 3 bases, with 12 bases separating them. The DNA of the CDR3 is TGTGCCAGCAGTGGGGACATCAGGGACTATGGCTACACCTTC. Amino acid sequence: CASSGDIRDYGYTF.

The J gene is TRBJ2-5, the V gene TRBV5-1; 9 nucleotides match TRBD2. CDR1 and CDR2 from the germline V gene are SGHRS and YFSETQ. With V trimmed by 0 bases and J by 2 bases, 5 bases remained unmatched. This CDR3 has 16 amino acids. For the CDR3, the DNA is TGCGCCAGCAGCTTGGGGGCTAGCGGGACTCAAGAGACCCAGTACTTC. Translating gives CASSLGASGTQETQYF. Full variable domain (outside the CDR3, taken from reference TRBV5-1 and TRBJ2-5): KAGVTQTPRYLIKTRGQQVTLSCSPISGHRSVSWYQQTPGQGLQFLFEYFSETQRNKGNFPGRFSGRQFSNSRSEMNVSTLELGDSALYLCASSLGASGTQETQYFGPGTRLLVL.

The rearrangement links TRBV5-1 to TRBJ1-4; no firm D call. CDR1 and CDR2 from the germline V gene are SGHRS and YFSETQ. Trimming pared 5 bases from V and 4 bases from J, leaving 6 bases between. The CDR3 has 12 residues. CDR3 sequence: CASRQINEKLFF. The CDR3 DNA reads TGCGCCAGCAGACAGATTAATGAAAAACTGTTTTTT. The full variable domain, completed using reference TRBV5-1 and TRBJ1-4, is KAGVTQTPRYLIKTRGQQVTLSCSPISGHRSVSWYQQTPGQGLQFLFEYFSETQRNKGNFPGRFSGRQFSNSRSEMNVSTLELGDSALYLCASRQINEKLFFGSGTQLSVL.

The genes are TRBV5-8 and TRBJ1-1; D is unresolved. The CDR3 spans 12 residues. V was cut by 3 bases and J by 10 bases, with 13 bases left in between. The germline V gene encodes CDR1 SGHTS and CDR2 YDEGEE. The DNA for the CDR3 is TGTGCCAGCAGCTCACGGGTGACGGGAGCTTTCTTT. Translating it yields CASSSRVTGAFF. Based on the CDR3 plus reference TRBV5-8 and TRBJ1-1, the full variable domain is EAGVTQSPTHLIKTRGQQATLRCSPISGHTSVYWYQQALGLGLQFLLWYDEGEERNRGNFPPRFSGRQFPNYSSELNVNALELEDSALYLCASSSRVTGAFFGQGTRLTVV.

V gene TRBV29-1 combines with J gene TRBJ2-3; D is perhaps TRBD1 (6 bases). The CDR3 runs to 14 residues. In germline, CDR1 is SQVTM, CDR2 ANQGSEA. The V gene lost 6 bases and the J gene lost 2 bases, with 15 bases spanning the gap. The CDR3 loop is CSVGVDSVTDTQYF. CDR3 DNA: TGCAGCGTGGGGGTGGACAGTGTCACAGATACGCAGTATTTT.

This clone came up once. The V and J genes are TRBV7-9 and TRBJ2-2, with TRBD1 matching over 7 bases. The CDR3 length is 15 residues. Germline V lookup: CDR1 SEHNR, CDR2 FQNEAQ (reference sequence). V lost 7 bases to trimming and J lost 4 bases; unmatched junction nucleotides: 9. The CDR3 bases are TGTGCCAGCACCCTGAGCAGGGGGTCCACCGGGGAGCTGTTTTTT. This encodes CASTLSRGSTGELFF.

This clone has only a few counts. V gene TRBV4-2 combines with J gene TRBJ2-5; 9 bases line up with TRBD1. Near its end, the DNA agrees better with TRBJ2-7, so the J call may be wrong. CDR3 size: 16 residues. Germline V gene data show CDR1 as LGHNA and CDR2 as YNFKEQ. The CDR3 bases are TGTGCCAGCAGCCAAGAGGGTTGGGACAGGGAATACGAGCAGTACTTC. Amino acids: CASSQEGWDREYEQYF.

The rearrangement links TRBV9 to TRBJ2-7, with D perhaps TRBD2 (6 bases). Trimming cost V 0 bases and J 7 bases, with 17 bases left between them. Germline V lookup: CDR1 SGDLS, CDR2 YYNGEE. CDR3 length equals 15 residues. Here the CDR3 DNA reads TGTGCCAGCAGCGTAGGAGCGGGCCTTAGCGAAGAGCAGTACTTC. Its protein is CASSVGAGLSEEQYF.

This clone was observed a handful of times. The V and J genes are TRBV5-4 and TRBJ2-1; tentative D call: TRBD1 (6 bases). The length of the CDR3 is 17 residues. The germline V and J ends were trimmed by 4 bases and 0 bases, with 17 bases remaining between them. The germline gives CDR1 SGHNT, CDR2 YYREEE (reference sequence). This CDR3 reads CASSRRGGQSSYNEQFF. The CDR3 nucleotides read TGTGCCAGCAGCAGGCGTGGGGGCCAGAGCTCCTACAATGAGCAGTTCTTC.

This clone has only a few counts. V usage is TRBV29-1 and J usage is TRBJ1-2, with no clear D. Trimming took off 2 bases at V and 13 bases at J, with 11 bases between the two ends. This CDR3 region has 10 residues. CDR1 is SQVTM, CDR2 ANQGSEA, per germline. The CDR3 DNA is TGCAGCGTTGAAACGGCAGGTCTCACCTTC. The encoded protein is CSVETAGLTF.

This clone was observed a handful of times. The CDR3 spells CASKGTNYGYTF. The CDR3 coding sequence is TGTGCCAGTAAGGGGACAAATTATGGCTACACCTTC. The genes are TRBV19 and TRBJ1-2, with TRBD1 as a possible D gene (6 bases). Germline V gene sequence: CDR1 LNHDA, CDR2 SQIVND (reference sequence). The V end lost 7 bases, the J end lost 5 bases, and 11 bases lay between the germline ends. The CDR3 has 12 residues.

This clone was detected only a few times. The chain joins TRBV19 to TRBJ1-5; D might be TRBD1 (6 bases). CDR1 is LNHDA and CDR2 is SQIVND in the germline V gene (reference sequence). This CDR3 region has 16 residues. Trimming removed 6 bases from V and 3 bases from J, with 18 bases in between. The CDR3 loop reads CASSDRGGTNNQPQHF. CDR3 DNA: TGTGCCAGTAGCGATCGGGGGGGGACAAACAATCAGCCCCAGCATTTT.

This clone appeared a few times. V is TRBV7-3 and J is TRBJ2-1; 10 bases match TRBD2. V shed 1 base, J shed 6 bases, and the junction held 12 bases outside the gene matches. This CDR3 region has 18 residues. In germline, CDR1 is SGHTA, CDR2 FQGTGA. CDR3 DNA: TGTGCCAGCAGCTTAATAGGGGCTAGCGGGGGTAAATTCAATGAGCAGTTCTTC. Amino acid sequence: CASSLIGASGGKFNEQFF. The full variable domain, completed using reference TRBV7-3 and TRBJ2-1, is GAGVSQTPSNKVTEKGKYVELRCDPISGHTALYWYRQSLGQGPEFLIYFQGTGAADDSGLPNDRFFAVRPEGSVSTLKIQRTERGDSAVYLCASSLIGASGGKFNEQFFGPGTRLTVL.

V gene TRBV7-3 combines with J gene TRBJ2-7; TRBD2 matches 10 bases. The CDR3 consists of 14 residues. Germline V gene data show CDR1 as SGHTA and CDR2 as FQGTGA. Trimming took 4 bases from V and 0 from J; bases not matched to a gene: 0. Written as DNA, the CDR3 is TGTGCCAGCAGCTCTAGCGGGAGCTCCTACGAGCAGTACTTC. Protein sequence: CASSSSGSSYEQYF.

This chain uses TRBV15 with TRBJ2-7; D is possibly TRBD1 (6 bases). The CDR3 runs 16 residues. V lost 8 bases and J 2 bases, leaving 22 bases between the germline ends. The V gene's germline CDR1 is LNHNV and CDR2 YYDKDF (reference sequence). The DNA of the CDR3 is TGTGCCACCCGACCCGATGGGACACGCGGGCCCTACGAGCAGTACTTC. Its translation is CATRPDGTRGPYEQYF.

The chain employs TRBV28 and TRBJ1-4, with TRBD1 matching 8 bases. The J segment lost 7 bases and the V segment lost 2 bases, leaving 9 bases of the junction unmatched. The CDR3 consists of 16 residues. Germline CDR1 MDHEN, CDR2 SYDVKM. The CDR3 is CASSLGGQGEREKLFF. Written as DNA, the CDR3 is TGTGCCAGCAGTTTAGGCGGACAGGGAGAACGTGAAAAACTGTTTTTT.

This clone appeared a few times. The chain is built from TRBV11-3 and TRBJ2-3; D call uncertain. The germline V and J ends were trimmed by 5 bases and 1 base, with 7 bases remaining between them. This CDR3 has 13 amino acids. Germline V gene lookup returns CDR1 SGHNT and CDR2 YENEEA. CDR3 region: CASSPSGTDTQYF. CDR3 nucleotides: TGTGCCAGCAGCCCCTCGGGCACAGATACGCAGTATTTT.

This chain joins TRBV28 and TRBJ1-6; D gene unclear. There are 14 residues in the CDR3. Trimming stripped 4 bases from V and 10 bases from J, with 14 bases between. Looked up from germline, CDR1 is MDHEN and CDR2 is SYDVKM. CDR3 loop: CASSWARPNSPLHF. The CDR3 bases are TGTGCCAGCAGTTGGGCCCGCCCAAACTCACCCCTCCACTTT.

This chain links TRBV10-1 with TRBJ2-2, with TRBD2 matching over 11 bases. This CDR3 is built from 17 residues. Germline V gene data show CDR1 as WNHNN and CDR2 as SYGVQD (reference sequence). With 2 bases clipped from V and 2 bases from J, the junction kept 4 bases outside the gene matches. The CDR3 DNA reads TGCGCCAGCAGTGAGGCTAGCGGGGGGAGAAACACCGGGGAGCTGTTTTTT. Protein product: CASSEASGGRNTGELFF.

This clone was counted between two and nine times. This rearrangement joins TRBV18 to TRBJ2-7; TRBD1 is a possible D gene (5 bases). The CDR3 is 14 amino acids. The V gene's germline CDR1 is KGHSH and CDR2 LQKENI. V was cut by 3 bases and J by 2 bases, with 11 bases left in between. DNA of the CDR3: TGTGCCAGCTCACCCTTGGACAAGACCTACGAGCAGTACTTC. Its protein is CASSPLDKTYEQYF.

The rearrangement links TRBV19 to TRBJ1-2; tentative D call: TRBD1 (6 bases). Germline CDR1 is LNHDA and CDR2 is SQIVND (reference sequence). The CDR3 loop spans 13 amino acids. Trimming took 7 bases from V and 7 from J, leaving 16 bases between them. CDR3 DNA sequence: TGTGCCAGTACTACCGACTCGACAGGTGGCTACACCTTC. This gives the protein CASTTDSTGGYTF.

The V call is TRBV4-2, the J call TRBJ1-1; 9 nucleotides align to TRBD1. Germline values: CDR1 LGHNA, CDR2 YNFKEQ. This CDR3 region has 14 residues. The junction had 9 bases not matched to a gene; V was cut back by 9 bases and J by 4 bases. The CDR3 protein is CARIGQGFGTEAFF. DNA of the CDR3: TGTGCCAGAATCGGACAGGGGTTCGGCACTGAAGCTTTCTTT.

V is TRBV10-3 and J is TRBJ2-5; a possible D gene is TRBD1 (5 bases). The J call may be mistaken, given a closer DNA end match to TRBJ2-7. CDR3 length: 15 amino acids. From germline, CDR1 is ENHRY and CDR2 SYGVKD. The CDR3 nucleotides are TGTGCCATCAGTGAGTCGAATGCCCAAGGGGCCGAGCAGTACTTC. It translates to CAISESNAQGAEQYF.

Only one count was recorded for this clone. CDR3 loop: CASGEGDTIYF. The CDR3 nucleotides are TGTGCCAGCGGGGAGGGGGACACCATATATTTT. The rearrangement uses TRBV28 and TRBJ1-3, with D possibly TRBD1 on 6 matching bases. Trimming cost V 8 bases and J 8 bases, with 10 bases left between them. This CDR3 has 11 residues. Germline assignment: CDR1 MDHEN and CDR2 SYDVKM.